This T cell receptor (beta chain) originates from a study of cytotoxic CD8 clonotypes in ibrutinib-treated CLL (TCRdb year 2021). Regarding the study in general: The cohort was composed of more than ten relapsed/refractory and roughly 14 treatment-naive patients; IGHV unmutated status was identified in 17 patients. Patients were still on ibrutinib when every remission and progressive disease sample was collected. Of the approximately 90 participants in the trial, 26 had longitudinal samples available. On average, each sample had about 250,000 productive templates and more than 85,000 productive rearrangements. Response samples were obtained after a median of about 13 months of treatment, with a range of roughly 6 to 36 months. Cryopreserved peripheral blood mononuclear cells were obtained prior to treatment, at the time of response, and at either disease progression or sustained remission. Partial responses were observed in about 25 patients and complete responses in 2; after a median follow-up of around 68 months, remission was maintained in approximately 15 patients and progression was observed in some twelve. Broader findings and caveats from the paper: At baseline, clonality was higher than in age-matched healthy donors and showed a strong correlation with circulating CD8+ T-cell counts. Public clonotypes were rare and either shrank or stayed stable during treatment, and the rise in clonality at ibrutinib response reflected expansion of private clonotypes. Lymph node repertoires were not examined, and the timing of sampling was not matched between patients in sustained remission and those whose disease progressed. Clonality increased at ibrutinib response, stayed stable in sustained remission, and fell back toward baseline at progression.

The time point label, as the study defines it: about eleven months on ibrutinib. For TCR beta library preparation, about 2.2 micrograms of genomic DNA were extracted from the cryopreserved PBMCs. Longitudinal blood samples from CLL patients on ibrutinib monotherapy were analyzed using high-throughput TCR beta sequencing. The patients took part in an open-label, single-center phase 2 trial of ibrutinib monotherapy. Each clonotype received, on average, approximately 9.9x coverage in deep resolution sequencing performed on a MiSeq, where the target depth lay between 1 in 1 million and 1 in 200,000 T cells. The immunoSEQ hsTCRB Kit was used to generate the TCR beta libraries. From the authors' description of their analysis: ImmunoSEQ Data Assistant and ImmunoSEQ Analyzer were used for data analysis, and V, D and J genes were assigned according to IMGT definitions. Clonality, which ranges from 0 to 1, was calculated by subtracting the normalized Shannon entropy of productive rearrangement frequencies from one. Public clonotype analysis was restricted to overrepresented clonotypes comprising at least 0.05% of each patient's repertoire. Repertoires from some twelve age-matched healthy donors in immuneACCESS were used as clonality controls. The source is immuneACCESS, and TCRdb retained only in-frame sequences with V and J called. Part of the clones is not carried over; for the studies checked, unresolved V genes explain less than half of this, and the remainder is unexplained. From that table come the V and J calls and clone size; the DNA was used to work out D and trimming. The sample includes tens of thousands of clones, with about two thirds observed a single time. The ten largest clones add up to under 6% of the sample.

Germline trimming amounts to 0 bases on V and 7 bases on J, with 11 as the count of junction bases outside the gene matches. The germline V gene yields SGHTA for CDR1 and FQGNSA for CDR2. Spanning cysteine to phenylalanine, the CDR3 consists of 17 amino acids. Of all the DNA, just the CDR3 is kept, 51 bases in frame from base 1. Remarks on this clone: The clone's antigen remains unknown. The input lacks base qualities; no much larger clone sits a single base away.

The specimen comprised PBMCs, sampled after 12 months of ibrutinib treatment. The receptor was isolated from a human donor with chronic lymphocytic leukemia. The sequence is built from TRBV7-2 and TRBJ2-1; 8 central nucleotides agree with TRBD1. The CDR3 has the sequence CASSLALTGAGSNEQFF. The nucleotides are TGTGCCAGCAGCTTAGCTTTGACAGGGGCTGGATCGAATGAGCAGTTCTTC. The CDR3, completed at both ends by the reference TRBV7-2 and TRBJ2-1 genes, gives the full variable domain GAGVSQSPSNKVTEKGKDVELRCDPISGHTALYWYRQSLGQGLEFLIYFQGNSAPDKSGLPSDRFSAERTGGSVSTLTIQRTQQEDSAVYLCASSLALTGAGSNEQFFGPGTRLTVL.